The clone carrying this TCR beta chain has more than one count but fewer than ten. The antigen is not known. The sample is drawn from a study of early T cells in non-severe SARS-CoV-2 infection. At the level of the study: Sequencing input comprised bulk RNA from unsorted whole blood; chain pairing was not available.

Unique molecular identifiers were added to individual cDNA molecules. Each CDR3 protein is one row after TCRdb ran MiXCR on the 5' RACE reads. Of some 82,000 distinct CDR3 sequences detected, 9% to 13% appear once; the ten largest clones hold about 2.7%. Study-wide points: Missing private and CD4 specificities, VDJdb matching favored anti-spike CD8 responses.

CDR1 and CDR2 from the germline V gene are MNHNY and SVGAGI (reference sequence). The CDR3 is 15 amino acids. V lost 6 bases, J lost 1 base, and 15 bases lay in between. V gene TRBV6-6 combines with J gene TRBJ1-1; D gene unclear. Sequencing input: whole blood. The sequence was obtained from an adult who was a healthcare worker with PCR-confirmed SARS-CoV-2 infection or an uninfected control (not recorded which). In nucleotides, the CDR3 is TGTGCCAGCAGCCCTCCCGGACTATCGAACACTGAAGCTTTCTTT. This sequence encodes CASSPPGLSNTEAFF.